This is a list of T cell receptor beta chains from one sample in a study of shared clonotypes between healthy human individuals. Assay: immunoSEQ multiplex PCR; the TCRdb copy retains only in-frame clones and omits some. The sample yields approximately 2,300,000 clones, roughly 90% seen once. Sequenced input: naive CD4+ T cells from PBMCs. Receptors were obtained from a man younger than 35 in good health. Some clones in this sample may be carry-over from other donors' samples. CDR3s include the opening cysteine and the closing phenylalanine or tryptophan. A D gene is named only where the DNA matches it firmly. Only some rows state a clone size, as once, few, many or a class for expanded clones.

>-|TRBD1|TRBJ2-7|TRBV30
CAGKGQSLGEQYF
TGTGCCGGGAAGGGACAGTCACTCGGCGAGCAGTACTTC
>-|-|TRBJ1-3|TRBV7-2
CASSSSRISGNTIYF
TGTGCCAGCAGCTCCTCTCGGATTTCTGGAAACACCATATATTTT
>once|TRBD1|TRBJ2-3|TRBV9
CASSVAGTGPRDTQYF
TGTGCCAGCAGCGTAGCCGGGACAGGGCCGCGGGATACGCAGTATTTT
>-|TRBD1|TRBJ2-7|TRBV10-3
CAISEFDRGGQYF
TGTGCCATCAGTGAGTTTGACAGGGGCGGGCAGTACTTC
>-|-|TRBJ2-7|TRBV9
CASSPDPHSYEQYF
TGTGCCAGCAGCCCGGACCCGCACTCCTACGAGCAGTACTTC
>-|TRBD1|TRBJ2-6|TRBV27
CASSSTGGRAGANVLTF
TGTGCCAGCAGTTCGACAGGGGGGAGGGCTGGGGCCAACGTCCTGACTTTC
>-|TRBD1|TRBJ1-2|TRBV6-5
CASSWTGDRGYTF
TGTGCCAGCAGTTGGACAGGAGATCGTGGCTACACCTTC
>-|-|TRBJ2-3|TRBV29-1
CSVVGQGSDTQYF
TGCAGCGTTGTGGGTCAGGGATCAGATACGCAGTATTTT
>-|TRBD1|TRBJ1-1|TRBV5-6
CASSLAGTVEAFF
TGTGCCAGCAGTCTGGCCGGGACAGTCGAAGCTTTCTTT
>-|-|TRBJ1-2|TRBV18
CASSLTRKTDTSYGYTF
TGTGCCAGCTCACTCACGAGAAAGACGGACACCTCCTATGGCTACACCTTC
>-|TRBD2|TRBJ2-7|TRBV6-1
CASSPQRERYEQYF
TGTGCCAGCAGTCCCCAGCGGGAGAGGTACGAGCAGTACTTC
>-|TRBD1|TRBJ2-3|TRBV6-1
CASRADRGRTDTQYF
TGTGCCAGCAGGGCCGACAGGGGAAGGACAGATACGCAGTATTTT
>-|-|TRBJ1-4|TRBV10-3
CAISDTGGNEKLFF
TGTGCCATCAGTGATACTGGCGGGAATGAAAAACTGTTTTTT
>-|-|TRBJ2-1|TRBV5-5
CASSYPLLGGEQFF
TGTGCCAGCAGCTACCCCCTCCTTGGGGGTGAGCAGTTCTTC
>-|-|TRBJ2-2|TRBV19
CASSPGQWTGELFF
TGTGCCAGTAGTCCCGGACAGTGGACCGGGGAGCTGTTTTTT
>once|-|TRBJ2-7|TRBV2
CASSEEFGSEQYF
TGTGCCAGCAGTGAAGAGTTTGGGTCCGAGCAGTACTTC
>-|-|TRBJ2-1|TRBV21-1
CANLLAGVSNEQFF
TGTGCCAACCTACTAGCGGGAGTATCCAATGAGCAGTTCTTC
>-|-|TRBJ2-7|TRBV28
CASSFRPGSYEQYF
TGTGCCAGCAGTTTCCGGCCAGGTTCCTACGAGCAGTACTTC
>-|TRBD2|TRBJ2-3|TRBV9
CASSVTSADTQYF
TGTGCCAGCAGCGTTACTAGCGCAGATACGCAGTATTTT
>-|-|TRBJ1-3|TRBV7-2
CASSRGTPGNTIYF
TGTGCCAGCAGTCGGGGGACTCCTGGAAACACCATATATTTT
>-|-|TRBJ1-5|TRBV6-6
CASRPRGAQPQHF
TGTGCCAGCAGACCCCGCGGGGCTCAGCCCCAGCATTTT
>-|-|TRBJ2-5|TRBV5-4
CASSLRRNQETQYF
TGTGCCAGCAGCTTGCGGCGGAACCAAGAGACCCAGTACTTC
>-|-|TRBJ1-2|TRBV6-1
CASSEIGWANGYTF
TGTGCCAGCAGTGAAATAGGATGGGCAAATGGCTACACCTTC
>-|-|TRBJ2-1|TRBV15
CATRGGTNSYNEQFF
TGTGCCACCAGGGGGGGAACCAACTCCTACAATGAGCAGTTCTTC
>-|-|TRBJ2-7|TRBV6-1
CASSGPKTVYEQYF
TGTGCCAGCAGTGGACCAAAGACAGTCTACGAGCAGTACTTC
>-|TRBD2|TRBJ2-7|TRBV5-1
CASSPPVAGGYEQYF
TGCGCCAGCAGCCCCCCCGTAGCGGGAGGTTACGAGCAGTACTTC
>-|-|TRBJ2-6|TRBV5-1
CASSLTNLWGANVLTF
TGCGCCAGCAGCTTGACCAATCTCTGGGGCGCCAACGTCCTGACTTTC
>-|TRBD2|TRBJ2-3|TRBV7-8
CASSNLAGGLDTQYF
TGTGCCAGCAGCAACCTAGCGGGAGGGCTAGATACGCAGTATTTT
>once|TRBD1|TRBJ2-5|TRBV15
CATSSRDRGMLGTQYF
TGTGCCACCAGCAGCCGGGACAGGGGGATGTTGGGGACCCAGTACTTC
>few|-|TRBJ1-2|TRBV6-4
CASSAQPLTGTGGYTF
TGTGCCAGCAGCGCTCAACCTCTCACAGGGACGGGAGGCTACACCTTC
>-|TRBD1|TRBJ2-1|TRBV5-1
CASSSGGGSYNEQFF
TGCGCCAGCAGCTCAGGGGGCGGCTCCTACAATGAGCAGTTCTTC
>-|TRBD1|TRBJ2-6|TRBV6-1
CASTWTGFGANVLTF
TGTGCCAGCACCTGGACAGGGTTCGGGGCCAACGTCCTGACTTTC
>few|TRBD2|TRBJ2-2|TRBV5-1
CASRSGLAGNTGELFF
TGCGCCAGCAGATCCGGACTAGCGGGAAACACCGGGGAGCTGTTTTTT
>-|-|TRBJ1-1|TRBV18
CASSPAWGTEAFF
TGTGCCAGCTCACCAGCCTGGGGCACTGAAGCTTTCTTT